This paragraph covers one T cell receptor beta chain sequence. Its antigen is undetermined. This record comes from a study of cytomegalovirus exposure and HLA in healthy donors. Study-wide findings and caveats: Accounts indicate the classifier identified cytomegalovirus status with strong specificity and sensitivity.

The germline V gene encodes CDR1 LNHDA and CDR2 SQIVND (reference sequence). V shed 0 bases and J 6 bases; nucleotides not matched to a gene: 8. This CDR3 region has 16 residues. PCR primers comprised 60 Vbeta and 13 Jbeta primers. TCRdb's table, derived via immunoSEQ multiplex PCR, lists solely in-frame clones and lacks some. This sample has approximately 35,000 clones, with 80% to 90% found just once. The sample was PBMCs. The rearrangement uses TRBV19 and TRBJ2-1, with 7 bases that match TRBD2. The sequence was obtained from a woman under 30 in good health and CMV-seronegative. CDR3 amino acids: CASSIDLGLVVNEQFF. The DNA for the CDR3 is TGTGCCAGTAGTATAGACCTCGGACTAGTAGTCAATGAGCAGTTCTTC.